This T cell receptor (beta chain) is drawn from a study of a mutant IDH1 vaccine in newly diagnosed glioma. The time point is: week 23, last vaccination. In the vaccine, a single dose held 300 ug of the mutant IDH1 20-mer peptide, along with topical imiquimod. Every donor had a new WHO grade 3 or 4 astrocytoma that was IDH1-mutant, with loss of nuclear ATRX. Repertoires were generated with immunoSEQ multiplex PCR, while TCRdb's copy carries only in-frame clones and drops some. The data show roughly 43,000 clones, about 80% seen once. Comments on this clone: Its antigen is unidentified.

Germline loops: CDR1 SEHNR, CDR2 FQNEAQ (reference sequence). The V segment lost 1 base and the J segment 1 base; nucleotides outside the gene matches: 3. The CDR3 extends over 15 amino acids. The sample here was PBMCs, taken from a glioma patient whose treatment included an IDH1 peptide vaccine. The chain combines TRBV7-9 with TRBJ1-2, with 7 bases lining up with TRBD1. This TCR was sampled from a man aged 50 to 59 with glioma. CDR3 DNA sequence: TGTGCCAGCAGCTTAGTTCCAGGGGGTAACTATGGCTACACCTTC. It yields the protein CASSLVPGGNYGYTF.